This is a list of T cell receptor beta chains from one sample in a study of response to subunit inactivated influenza vaccine. TCRdb independently ran MiXCR on the RT-PCR reads; one entry per CDR3 protein. The table lists approximately 500,000 distinct CDR3 sequences, around 15% of them singletons. Sequences were derived from PBMCs from blood, sampled roughly 12 days after vaccination. Source of these receptors: a man aged 50 to 59 who received an inactivated influenza vaccine. Both conserved end residues are part of each CDR3. A D gene is named only where the DNA matches it firmly. Clone sizes are given selectively: once, few, many, or a class where the clone is expanded.

abundance	j_gene	len	v_gene	d_gene	CDR3aa	CDR3nt
few	TRBJ2-3	13	TRBV28	.	CASSSPGWDTQYF	TGTGCCAGCAGTTCCCCCGGCTGGGATACGCAGTATTTT
.	TRBJ2-7	15	TRBV3-1	.	CASSQYRDTPYEQYF	TGTGCCAGCAGCCAATACCGGGACACTCCCTACGAGCAGTACTTC
few	TRBJ1-1	14	TRBV5-6	.	CASSFLRTRPEAFF	TGTGCCAGCAGCTTTCTTCGGACCAGGCCTGAAGCTTTCTTT
few	TRBJ2-1	18	TRBV7-8	TRBD2	CASSLSLAGSQSYNEQFF	TGTGCCAGCAGCTTATCACTAGCGGGATCTCAATCCTACAATGAGCAGTTCTTC
few	TRBJ2-2	15	TRBV20-1	TRBD1	CSARIPGQGAGELFF	TGCAGTGCTAGAATTCCGGGACAGGGGGCCGGGGAGCTGTTTTTT
few	TRBJ1-5	17	TRBV5-1	TRBD1	CASSLEPGGAGNQPQHF	TGCGCCAGCAGCTTGGAGCCAGGGGGCGCGGGCAATCAGCCCCAGCATTTT
.	TRBJ2-3	17	TRBV12-3/TRBV12-4	TRBD2	CASSLFERGGGTDTQYF	TGTGCCAGCAGTTTGTTCGAGCGGGGGGGAGGCACAGATACGCAGTATTTT
.	TRBJ1-1	14	TRBV9	.	CASSVYLRNTEAFF	TGTGCCAGCAGCGTATACCTCAGGAACACTGAAGCTTTCTTT
few	TRBJ1-3	15	TRBV2	.	CASSTQGGLGNTIYF	TGTGCCAGCAGTACCCAGGGTGGGCTTGGAAACACCATATATTTT
few	TRBJ1-2	15	TRBV5-1	TRBD1	CASSWGTGANYGYTF	TGCGCCAGCAGCTGGGGGACAGGGGCAAACTATGGCTACACCTTC
few	TRBJ2-7	15	TRBV27	TRBD1	CASSPRQGAGYEQYF	TGTGCCAGCAGTCCGCGACAGGGGGCAGGCTACGAGCAGTACTTC
.	TRBJ2-1	15	TRBV5-1	TRBD1	CASSFQGQGKNEQFF	TGCGCCAGCAGCTTTCAGGGACAGGGTAAGAATGAGCAGTTCTTC
.	TRBJ2-5	17	TRBV5-1	TRBD1	CASSLGQRQGIGETQYF	TGCGCCAGCAGCTTGGGTCAGCGACAGGGGATCGGAGAGACCCAGTACTTC
.	TRBJ1-4	16	TRBV6-5	.	CASSYSWAGEDEKLFF	TGTGCCAGCAGTTACTCCTGGGCAGGGGAAGACGAAAAACTGTTTTTT
.	TRBJ2-7	16	TRBV3-1	TRBD2	CASSQAGTSGSSEQYF	TGTGCCAGCAGCCAAGCCGGGACTAGCGGGAGTTCCGAGCAGTACTTC
few	TRBJ2-7	13	TRBV5-1	.	CATRRGDSYEQYF	TGCGCCACCAGGAGAGGGGATAGCTACGAGCAGTACTTC
many	TRBJ2-7	13	TRBV7-2	.	CASSLGLASEQYF	TGTGCCAGCAGCTTAGGTTTAGCCTCCGAGCAGTACTTC
few	TRBJ1-6	11	TRBV30	.	CAWRAGEHPHF	TGTGCCTGGAGGGCAGGAGAGCATCCCCACTTT
many	TRBJ2-3	15	TRBV12-3/TRBV12-4	TRBD2	CASSLTSGSPDTQYF	TGTGCCAGCAGTTTAACTAGCGGGAGTCCAGATACGCAGTATTTT
once	TRBJ2-5	13	TRBV12-3/TRBV12-4	.	CASSSGPWETQYF	TGTGCCAGCAGTTCAGGACCCTGGGAGACCCAGTACTTC
few	TRBJ2-3	12	TRBV30	.	CAWSFATDTQYF	TGTGCCTGGAGTTTTGCCACAGATACGCAGTATTTT
few	TRBJ2-1	15	TRBV12-3/TRBV12-4	TRBD1	CASSLRTGPINEQFF	TGTGCCAGCAGTTTAAGGACAGGGCCGATCAATGAGCAGTTCTTC
few	TRBJ1-5	15	TRBV6-2/TRBV6-3	.	CASSYPTVRGQPQHF	TGTGCCAGCAGTTACCCGACGGTAAGGGGGCAGCCCCAGCATTTT
few	TRBJ1-5	17	TRBV6-5	.	CASSYSARGRANQPQHF	TGTGCCAGCAGTTACTCGGCTCGTGGGAGAGCCAATCAGCCCCAGCATTTT
.	TRBJ1-1	13	TRBV10-3	.	CAISGSRNTEAFF	TGTGCCATCAGTGGCAGTCGGAACACTGAAGCTTTCTTT
.	TRBJ2-3	13	TRBV20-1	.	CSTSTGFTDTQYF	TGCAGTACTTCGACAGGCTTCACAGATACGCAGTATTTT
.	TRBJ1-4	14	TRBV5-1	TRBD1	CASSWGTADEKLFF	TGCGCCAGCAGCTGGGGGACAGCTGATGAAAAACTGTTTTTT
few	TRBJ2-7	12	TRBV7-2	TRBD1	CASSRGTAEQYF	TGTGCCAGCAGCCGAGGGACAGCCGAGCAGTACTTC